The rows below give T cell receptor beta chains drawn from one sample of a study of shared clonotypes between healthy human individuals. Profiled with immunoSEQ multiplex PCR; TCRdb holds only in-frame clones, not every one. Among some 490,000 clones listed, about 78% were seen once. The sequenced sample consisted of PBMCs. These receptors all come from a middle-aged woman in good health. Some clones in this sample may be carry-over from other donors' samples. CDR3s include the opening cysteine and the closing phenylalanine or tryptophan. The order of the fields is CDR3 length, V gene, D gene, J gene, clone size, CDR3 DNA, CDR3 protein. A D gene is named only where the DNA matches it firmly. Clone sizes are given selectively: once, few, many, or a class where the clone is expanded.

>17|TRBV5-6|.|TRBJ2-2|.
TGTGCCAGCAGCTTTTTGGGCCAGGACGGGAACACCGGGGAGCTGTTTTTT
CASSFLGQDGNTGELFF
>15|TRBV5-6|TRBD1|TRBJ1-6|.
TGTGCCAGCAGCTCTGGGGACAGAGATAATTCACCCCTCCACTTT
CASSSGDRDNSPLHF
>14|TRBV4-2|.|TRBJ2-7|.
TGTGCCAGCGCGGGCGGTCTAGTGGGCGACGAGCAGTACTTC
CASAGGLVGDEQYF
>15|TRBV28|.|TRBJ2-7|.
TGTGCCAGCAACTCCCGTTGGAGCGCCTCCTACGAGCAGTACTTC
CASNSRWSASYEQYF
>13|TRBV4-1|.|TRBJ2-3|.
TGCGCCAGCACGGGACTGAGCACAGATACGCAGTATTTT
CASTGLSTDTQYF
>15|TRBV30|TRBD2|TRBJ2-1|.
TGTGCCTGGAGTCGAGCGGGAGGGCCTTACAATGAGCAGTTCTTC
CAWSRAGGPYNEQFF
>14|TRBV11-3|.|TRBJ2-6|.
TGTGCCAGCAGCCACAACTCTGGGGCCAACGTCCTGACTTTC
CASSHNSGANVLTF
>17|TRBV19|.|TRBJ1-3|.
TGTGCCAGTAGCGGGATAGTCGGCGGTGACTCTGGAAACACCATATATTTT
CASSGIVGGDSGNTIYF
>15|TRBV6-1|TRBD1|TRBJ2-2|.
TGTGCCAGCAGTGGGGGACAGGGGGAAATCGGGGAGCTGTTTTTT
CASSGGQGEIGELFF
>15|TRBV5-1|TRBD1|TRBJ1-2|.
TGCGCCAGCAGCTTGGACGGGACAGTAGCGGAGGGCTACACCTTC
CASSLDGTVAEGYTF
>16|TRBV6-4|TRBD1|TRBJ1-5|.
TGTGCCAGCAGTGACCCGACAGGGGCAAGCAATCAGCCCCAGCATTTT
CASSDPTGASNQPQHF
>15|TRBV6-5|TRBD1|TRBJ1-6|.
TGTGCCAGCAGTTGGTCGGGACAGGGAAATTCACCCCTCCACTTT
CASSWSGQGNSPLHF
>17|TRBV7-8|TRBD2|TRBJ2-1|.
TGTGCCAGCAGCCTCCTTTCCTGGACTAGCGGCCACAATGAGCAGTTCTTC
CASSLLSWTSGHNEQFF
>19|TRBV4-1|TRBD2|TRBJ2-3|.
TGCGCCAGCAGCCGAACGGGACTAGCGGGAGTCATGGATACAGATACGCAGTATTTT
CASSRTGLAGVMDTDTQYF
>12|TRBV6-5|.|TRBJ1-2|.
TGTGCCAGCAGTGGGTCGAACTATGGCTACACCTTC
CASSGSNYGYTF
>16|TRBV27|.|TRBJ2-6|.
TGTGCCAGCAGTGAATTGGACTTCTCTGGGGCCAACGTCCTGACTTTC
CASSELDFSGANVLTF
>14|TRBV6-5|.|TRBJ1-1|.
TGTGCCAGCAGTTCTCAGAGGGTCGACACTGAAGCTTTCTTT
CASSSQRVDTEAFF
>16|TRBV9|.|TRBJ2-5|.
TGTGCCAGCAGCCTATCTCCGTCTACCGACCAAGAGACCCAGTACTTC
CASSLSPSTDQETQYF
>18|TRBV5-1|.|TRBJ2-4|.
TGCGCCAGCAGCCCTACGAGGCTTGGGATTGAAGACAAAAACATTCAGTACTTC
CASSPTRLGIEDKNIQYF
>16|TRBV27|.|TRBJ2-1|.
TGTGCCAGCAGTTTAAAGGGACCGCTGGCACACAATGAGCAGTTCTTC
CASSLKGPLAHNEQFF
>13|TRBV27|TRBD1|TRBJ1-2|once
TGTGCCAGCAGACAAGACAGGGACTATGGCTACACCTTC
CASRQDRDYGYTF
>12|TRBV6-5|.|TRBJ2-1|.
TGTGCCAGCAGTTACTCGAGAGTACAGCAGTTCTTC
CASSYSRVQQFF
>12|TRBV27|.|TRBJ2-7|.
TGTGCCAGCAGTCCGCCTTCCAAAAGGCAGTACTTC
CASSPPSKRQYF
>18|TRBV9|TRBD2|TRBJ2-1|.
TGTGCCAGCAGCGTAGGGGCGGGAGGACCCAACACCTACAATGAGCAGTTCTTC
CASSVGAGGPNTYNEQFF
>13|TRBV19|.|TRBJ2-5|.
TGTGCCAGTAGTTTTGGGGCCCAAGAGACCCAGTACTTC
CASSFGAQETQYF
>17|TRBV13|TRBD2|TRBJ2-5|.
TGTGCCAGCAGCTTAGGCCTAGCGGGAGGGCCTCGGGAGACCCAGTACTTC
CASSLGLAGGPRETQYF
>14|TRBV14|.|TRBJ2-5|.
TGTGCCAGCAGCCCTCGGATTGCCGGGGAGACCCAGTACTTC
CASSPRIAGETQYF
>16|TRBV30|.|TRBJ2-3|.
TGTGCCTGGAGTGTACTCGGGCTAGCAAGCACAGATACGCAGTATTTT
CAWSVLGLASTDTQYF
>13|TRBV30|.|TRBJ1-2|.
TGTGCCTGGAGTGCCCCAGGACAGACCGGCTACACCTTC
CAWSAPGQTGYTF
>14|TRBV30|TRBD1|TRBJ1-5|.
TGTGCCTGGAGTGACAGGGGAATTAGTCAGCCCCAGCATTTT
CAWSDRGISQPQHF
>14|TRBV7-8|.|TRBJ2-7|once
TGTGCCAGCAGCTCCAACTGGGGCGGAGGGGAGCAGTACTTC
CASSSNWGGGEQYF
>17|TRBV5-1|.|TRBJ2-1|.
TGCGCCAGCAGCTTGGGGTACGCCTCAAGCTCCTACAATGAGCAGTTCTTC
CASSLGYASSSYNEQFF
>17|TRBV18|TRBD2|TRBJ2-3|.
TGTGCCAGCTCACCCGGGACTAGCGGGAGTGGGACAGATACGCAGTATTTT
CASSPGTSGSGTDTQYF
>13|TRBV29-1|TRBD1|TRBJ1-2|.
TGCAGCGTGGGACCTGGGACAGGCTTTGGCTACACCTTC
CSVGPGTGFGYTF
>17|TRBV11-3|.|TRBJ2-5|few
TGTGCCAGCGCACTCGTTCCCCGCGGCGTACGACAAGAGACCCAGTACTTC
CASALVPRGVRQETQYF
>15|TRBV18|.|TRBJ1-1|.
TGTGCCAGCTCACCACAGATGGGTCTGAACACTGAAGCTTTCTTT
CASSPQMGLNTEAFF
>12|TRBV9|.|TRBJ2-2|once
TGTGCCAGCAGCGTAGGGGTGGAGTGTGGGTTTTTT
CASSVGVECGFF
>11|TRBV2|.|TRBJ1-4|.
TGTGCCAGCAGTGACTCCGGGAGACTGTTTTTT
CASSDSGRLFF
>15|TRBV6-1|.|TRBJ1-2|once
TGTGCCAGCAGTGAAGCTGGGGGCGGAGGGTATGGCTACACCTTC
CASSEAGGGGYGYTF
>13|TRBV6-5|.|TRBJ2-3|.
TGTGCCAGCAAAACGGCTAGCACAGATACGCAGTATTTT
CASKTASTDTQYF
>15|TRBV11-1|.|TRBJ2-7|once
TGTGCCAGCAGCCTTGACAGGAGTTTTGGGGGTGAGCAGTACTTC
CASSLDRSFGGEQYF
>13|TRBV7-8|.|TRBJ2-3|.
TGTGCCAGCAGGCAACACCTCCAAGATACGCAGTATTTT
CASRQHLQDTQYF
>17|TRBV18|TRBD1|TRBJ1-1|few
TGTGCCAGCTCACCTAATGGACAGGGGGTGGAGGACACTGAAGCTTTCTTT
CASSPNGQGVEDTEAFF
>15|TRBV9|.|TRBJ2-7|.
TGTGCCAGCAGCGTAGGGACAGCGCCCGCCTACGAGCAGTACTTC
CASSVGTAPAYEQYF
>15|TRBV30|TRBD1|TRBJ2-1|.
TGTGCCTGGACACACACAGGGGGCTCATTCAATGAGCAGTTCTTC
CAWTHTGGSFNEQFF
>14|TRBV10-1|TRBD1|TRBJ2-5|.
TGCGCCAGCAGTGATGACAGGGTATTAGAGACCCAGTACTTC
CASSDDRVLETQYF
>15|TRBV19|.|TRBJ1-4|.
TGTGCCAGTAGTATCGGGACCGCAAATGATGAAAAACTGTTTTTT
CASSIGTANDEKLFF
>15|TRBV27|.|TRBJ1-2|.
TGTGCCAGCAGTCCCTACCCGACAGCTAACTATGGCTACACCTTC
CASSPYPTANYGYTF
>16|TRBV7-8|.|TRBJ2-5|.
TGTGCCAGCAGCTCCAGTGGGGGGAGAGCCAAAGAGACCCAGTACTTC
CASSSSGGRAKETQYF
>14|TRBV19|TRBD2|TRBJ2-1|few
TGTGCCTCGGGAGGGAGGGGCTCCTACAATGAGCAGTTCTTC
CASGGRGSYNEQFF
>15|TRBV5-6|.|TRBJ2-2|.
TGTGCCAGCAGCCCAGGACAGCTAAACACCGGGGAGCTGTTTTTT
CASSPGQLNTGELFF
>10|TRBV28|.|TRBJ1-1|.
TGTGCCAGCAGTTTTGAAGAGGCTTTCTTT
CASSFEEAFF
>16|TRBV7-9|TRBD1|TRBJ2-2|few
TGTGCCAGCAGCCATCACAGGGGCGGCAACACCGGGGAGCTGTTTTTT
CASSHHRGGNTGELFF
>15|TRBV6-1|.|TRBJ2-7|.
TGTGCCAGCAGTGAGGGAGGGGGGCTAGCCCGCGAGCAGTACTTC
CASSEGGGLAREQYF
>14|TRBV5-1|.|TRBJ2-4|.
TGCGCCAGCAGCTTGGGGACAGTGGGAAACATTCAGTACTTC
CASSLGTVGNIQYF